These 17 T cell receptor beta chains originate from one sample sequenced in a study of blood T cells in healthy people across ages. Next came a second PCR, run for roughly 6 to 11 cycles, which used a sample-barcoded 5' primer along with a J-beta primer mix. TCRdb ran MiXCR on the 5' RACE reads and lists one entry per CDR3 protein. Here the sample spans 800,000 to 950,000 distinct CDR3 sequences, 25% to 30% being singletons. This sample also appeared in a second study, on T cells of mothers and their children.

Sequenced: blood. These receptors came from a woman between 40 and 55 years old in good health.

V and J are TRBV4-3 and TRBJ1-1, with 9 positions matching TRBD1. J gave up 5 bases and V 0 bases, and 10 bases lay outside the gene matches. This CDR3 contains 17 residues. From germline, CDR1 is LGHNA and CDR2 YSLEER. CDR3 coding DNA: TGCGCCAGCAGCCAAGAACCACCGGACAGGGGAGGAACTGAAGCTTTCTTT. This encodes CASSQEPPDRGGTEAFF.

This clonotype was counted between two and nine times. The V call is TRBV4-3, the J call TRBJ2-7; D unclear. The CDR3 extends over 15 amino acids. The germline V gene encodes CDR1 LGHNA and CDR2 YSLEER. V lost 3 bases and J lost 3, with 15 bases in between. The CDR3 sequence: CASSQDPTPGYEQYF. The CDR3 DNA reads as TGCGCCAGCAGCCAGGACCCCACCCCCGGCTACGAGCAGTACTTC.

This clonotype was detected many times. Here the CDR3 DNA reads TGTGCCAGCAGTACTCTGCTAACGGCCTACGAGCAGTACTTC. This translates into CASSTLLTAYEQYF. This rearrangement joins TRBV7-2 to TRBJ2-7; D is unresolved. V was pared by 6 bases and J by 2 bases, with 14 bases between. The germline gives CDR1 SGHTA, CDR2 FQGNSA. The CDR3 covers 14 residues.

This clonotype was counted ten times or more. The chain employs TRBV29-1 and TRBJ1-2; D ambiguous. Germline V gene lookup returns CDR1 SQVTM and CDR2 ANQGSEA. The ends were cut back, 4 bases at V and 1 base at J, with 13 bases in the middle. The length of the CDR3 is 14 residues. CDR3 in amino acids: CSVVRDSLNYGYTF. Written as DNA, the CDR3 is TGCAGCGTTGTCCGGGATTCGCTTAACTATGGCTACACCTTC.

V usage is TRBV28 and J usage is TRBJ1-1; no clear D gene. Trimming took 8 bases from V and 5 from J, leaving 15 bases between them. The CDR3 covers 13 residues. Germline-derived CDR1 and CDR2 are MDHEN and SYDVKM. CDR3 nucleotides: TGTGCCAGCGGCAGGAGCTTCGGGACTGAAGCTTTCTTT. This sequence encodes CASGRSFGTEAFF. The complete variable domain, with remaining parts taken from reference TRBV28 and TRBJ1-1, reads DVKVTQSSRYLVKRTGEKVFLECVQDMDHENMFWYRQDPGLGLRLIYFSYDVKMKEKGDIPEGYSVSREKKERFSLILESASTNQTSMYLCASGRSFGTEAFFGQGTRLTVV.

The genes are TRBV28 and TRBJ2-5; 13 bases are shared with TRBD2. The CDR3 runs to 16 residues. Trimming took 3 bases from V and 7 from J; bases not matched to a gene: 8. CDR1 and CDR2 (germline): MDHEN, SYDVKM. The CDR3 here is CASSLTSGGSRGTQYF. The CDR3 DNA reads TGTGCCAGCAGTTTGACTAGCGGGGGGTCAAGAGGGACCCAGTACTTC.

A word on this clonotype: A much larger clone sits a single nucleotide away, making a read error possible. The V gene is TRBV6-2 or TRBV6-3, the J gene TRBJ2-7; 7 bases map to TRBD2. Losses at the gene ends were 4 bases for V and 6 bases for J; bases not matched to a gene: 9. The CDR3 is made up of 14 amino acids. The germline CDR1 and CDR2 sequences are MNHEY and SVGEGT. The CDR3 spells CASSSGGGACEQYF. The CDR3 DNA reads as TGTGCCAGCAGTTCGGGCGGGGGAGCCTGCGAGCAGTACTTC.

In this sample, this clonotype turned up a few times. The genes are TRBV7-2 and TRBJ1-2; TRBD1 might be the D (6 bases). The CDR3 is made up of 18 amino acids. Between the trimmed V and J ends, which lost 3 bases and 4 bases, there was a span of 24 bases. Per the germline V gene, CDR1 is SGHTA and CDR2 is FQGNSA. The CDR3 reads CASSFGLSSPGTTYGYTF. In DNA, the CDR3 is TGTGCCAGCAGCTTCGGGCTCTCATCCCCCGGGACAACCTATGGCTACACCTTC.

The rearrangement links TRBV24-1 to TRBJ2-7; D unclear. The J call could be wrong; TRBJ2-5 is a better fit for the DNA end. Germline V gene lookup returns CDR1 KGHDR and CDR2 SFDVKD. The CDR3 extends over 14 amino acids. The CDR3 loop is CATSDRRVGETQYF. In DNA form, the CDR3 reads TGTGCCACCAGTGATCGACGGGTGGGAGAGACCCAGTACTTC.

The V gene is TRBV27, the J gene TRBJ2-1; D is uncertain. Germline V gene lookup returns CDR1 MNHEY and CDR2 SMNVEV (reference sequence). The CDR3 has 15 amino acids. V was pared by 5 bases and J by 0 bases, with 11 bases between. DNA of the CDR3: TGTGCCAGCAGTAAGATATCGAGCTCCTACAATGAGCAGTTCTTC. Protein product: CASSKISSSYNEQFF.

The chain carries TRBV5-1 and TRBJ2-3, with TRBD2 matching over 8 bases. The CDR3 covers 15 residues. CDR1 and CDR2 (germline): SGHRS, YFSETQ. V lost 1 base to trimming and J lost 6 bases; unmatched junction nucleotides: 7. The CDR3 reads CASSLPGTSSDTQYF. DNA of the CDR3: TGCGCCAGCAGCTTGCCAGGGACTAGTTCGGATACGCAGTATTTT.

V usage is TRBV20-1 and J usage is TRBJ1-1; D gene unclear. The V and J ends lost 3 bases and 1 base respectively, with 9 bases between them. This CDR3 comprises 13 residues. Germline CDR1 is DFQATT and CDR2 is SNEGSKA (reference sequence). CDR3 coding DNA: TGCAGTGCTAGGGACGGGCCGAACACTGAAGCTTTCTTT. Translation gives CSARDGPNTEAFF.

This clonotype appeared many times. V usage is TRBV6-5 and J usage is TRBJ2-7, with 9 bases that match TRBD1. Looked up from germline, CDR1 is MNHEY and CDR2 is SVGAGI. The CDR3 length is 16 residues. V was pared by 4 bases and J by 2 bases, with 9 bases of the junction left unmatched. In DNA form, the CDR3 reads TGTGCCAGCAGTTCCCACGGGACAGGGAGGGCCTACGAGCAGTACTTC. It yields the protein CASSSHGTGRAYEQYF.

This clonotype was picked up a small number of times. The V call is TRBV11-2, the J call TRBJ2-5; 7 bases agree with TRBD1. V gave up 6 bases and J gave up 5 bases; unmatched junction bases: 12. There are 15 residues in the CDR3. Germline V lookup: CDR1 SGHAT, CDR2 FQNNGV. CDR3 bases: TGTGCCAGCAGGAAGGGGGCTATCGTATCTGAGACCCAGTACTTC. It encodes CASRKGAIVSETQYF.

The CDR3 coding sequence is TGTGCCAGCAGCCAAACGCTTAACCAGCCCCAGCATTTT. Translated, it gives CASSQTLNQPQHF. J is TRBJ1-5 and V is TRBV3-1; D uncertain. This CDR3 contains 13 residues. The V gene lost 2 bases and the J gene lost 7 bases, with 9 bases spanning the gap. The germline gives CDR1 LGHDT, CDR2 YNNKEL (reference sequence).

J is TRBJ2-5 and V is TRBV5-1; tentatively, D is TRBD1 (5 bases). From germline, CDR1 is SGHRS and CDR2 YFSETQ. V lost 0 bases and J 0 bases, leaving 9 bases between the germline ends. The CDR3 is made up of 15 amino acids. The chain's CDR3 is CASSLEYRNQETQYF. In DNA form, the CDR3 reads TGCGCCAGCAGCTTGGAATACAGGAACCAAGAGACCCAGTACTTC.

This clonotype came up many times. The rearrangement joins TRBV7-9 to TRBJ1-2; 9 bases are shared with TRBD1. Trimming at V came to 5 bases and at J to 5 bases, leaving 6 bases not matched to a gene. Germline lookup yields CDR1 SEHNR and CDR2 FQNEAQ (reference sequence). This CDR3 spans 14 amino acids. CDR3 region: CASSPRDRAYGYTF. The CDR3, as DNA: TGTGCCAGCAGCCCCCGGGACAGGGCGTATGGCTACACCTTC.